This T cell receptor (beta chain) is from a study of cytomegalovirus exposure and HLA in healthy donors. Study-wide results and limits: Information on immune exposure was restricted to one variable (CMV serostatus). When analyzed later, a missense DCLRE1C variant was found to be linked to TCR beta V- and J-gene trimming. Among TCR beta chains, those listed as cytomegalovirus-associated numbered about 160. Under in vitro conditions, three CMV-associated chains were confirmed as specific for CMV antigens.

In regard to this clone: The antigen is unknown.

CDR1 LNHDA and CDR2 SQIVND come from the germline V gene (reference sequence). Trimming cost V 1 base and J 9 bases; bases outside gene matches: 7. This CDR3 is built from 16 residues. This PCR relied on a set of 60 Vbeta primers and 13 Jbeta primers. Measured with immunoSEQ multiplex PCR; TCRdb has only the in-frame clones, and not every one. The table shows over 120,000 clones, with approximately 80% occurring only once. The source material was PBMCs. The chain carries TRBV19 and TRBJ2-1; the match to TRBD1 covers 12 bases. This clonotype originated in a male donor in good health and CMV-seronegative. CDR3 in amino acids: CASSIGWGTGGIEQFF. DNA of the CDR3: TGTGCCAGTAGTATAGGGTGGGGGACAGGGGGCATTGAGCAGTTCTTC. Complete variable domain (other parts from reference TRBV19 and TRBJ2-1): DGGITQSPKYLFRKEGQNVTLSCEQNLNHDAMYWYRQDPGQGLRLIYYSQIVNDFQKGDIAEGYSVSREKKESFPLTVTSAQKNPTAFYLCASSIGWGTGGIEQFFGPGTRLTVL.